These T cell receptor beta chains were read from a single sample in a study of blood T cell repertoires in COVID-19. Sequencing was performed with immunoSEQ multiplex PCR; in TCRdb, only in-frame clones are kept and a portion is missing. Of 110,000 to 150,000 clones listed, roughly 80% are singletons. Sequencing input: peripheral blood. These receptors were taken from a woman of 80 years or more in a cohort sampled during active or convalescent COVID-19. The CDR3 runs from the conserved cysteine through the conserved F or W. Fields, in order: V gene, D gene, CDR3 protein. The D gene is left open where the match is weak.

V: TRBV7-2; D: -; CDR3: CASSSQEFSGNTIYF
V: TRBV5-1; D: -; CDR3: CASSYVANTGELFF
V: TRBV30; D: -; CDR3: CAWSQQGGRQPQHF
V: TRBV6-1; D: TRBD1; CDR3: CASSEAPDRGSNSPLHF
V: TRBV24-1; D: -; CDR3: CATSEPDTVRGAFF
V: TRBV9; D: TRBD1; CDR3: CASSVTGDPTGELFF
V: TRBV29-1; D: TRBD1; CDR3: CSAVTNRGRGTGELFF
V: TRBV5-1; D: -; CDR3: CASSLGLRRRGLAYEQYF
V: TRBV2; D: -; CDR3: CASRENRADTQYF
V: TRBV11-3; D: -; CDR3: CASSTGLHNEQFF
V: TRBV6-1; D: TRBD2; CDR3: CASSEVLAGGEQYF
V: TRBV13; D: -; CDR3: CASSWAQGNTGELFF
V: TRBV29-1; D: TRBD1; CDR3: CSGRRDREWNEQFF
V: TRBV19; D: TRBD1; CDR3: CASREQGKFTEAFF
V: TRBV4-1; D: TRBD2; CDR3: CASSQGRGGARRGNEQFF
V: TRBV7-9; D: -; CDR3: CASSLEIAEAFF